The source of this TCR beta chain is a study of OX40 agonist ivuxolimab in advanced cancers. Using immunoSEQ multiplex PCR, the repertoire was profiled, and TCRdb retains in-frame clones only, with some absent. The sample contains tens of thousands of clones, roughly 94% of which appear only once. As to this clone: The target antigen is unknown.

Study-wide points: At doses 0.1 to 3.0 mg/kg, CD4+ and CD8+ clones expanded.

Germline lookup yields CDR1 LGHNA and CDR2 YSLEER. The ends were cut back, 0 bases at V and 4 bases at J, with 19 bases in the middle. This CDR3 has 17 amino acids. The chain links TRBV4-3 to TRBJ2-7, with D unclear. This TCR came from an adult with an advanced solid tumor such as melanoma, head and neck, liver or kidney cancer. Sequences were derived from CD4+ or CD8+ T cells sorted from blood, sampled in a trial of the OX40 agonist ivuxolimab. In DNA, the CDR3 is TGCGCCAGCAGCCAAGATTTCGGACGGGCAGGTAAATACGAGCAGTACTTC. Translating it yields CASSQDFGRAGKYEQYF.